The 29 T cell receptor beta chains below were found in one sample sequenced in a study of shared clonotypes between healthy human individuals. TCRdb keeps only in-frame clones here, not all; method: immunoSEQ multiplex PCR. There are under 1,900,000 clones in the sample; just under 99% occur only once, and 0.3% to 0.45% lies in the top ten. Sequenced input: naive CD4+ T cells sorted from blood. Subset meaning: CD45RA+ positively selected. These receptors came from a man aged 25-40 years in good health.

The gene calls are TRBV5-1 and TRBJ2-7; 10 bases fit TRBD2. The germline V gene encodes CDR1 SGHRS and CDR2 YFSETQ. J lost 4 bases, V lost 7 bases, and 8 bases had no gene match. The CDR3 is 14 amino acids. The CDR3 protein is CASRPGLAAYEQYF. CDR3 DNA: TGCGCCAGCCGGCCCGGACTAGCGGCGTACGAGCAGTACTTC.

The chain's CDR3 is CASSRQGSQETQYF. The CDR3 DNA reads as TGTGCCAGCAGCCGACAGGGCTCCCAAGAGACCCAGTACTTC. The chain has TRBV5-4 and TRBJ2-5; 7 bases line up with TRBD1. The CDR3 sequence is 14 residues long. Trimming cost V 4 bases and J 1 base; bases outside gene matches: 4. The germline CDR1 and CDR2 sequences are SGHNT and YYREEE (reference sequence). Looking up the rest from reference TRBV5-4 and TRBJ2-5 gives the full variable domain: ETGVTQSPTHLIKTRGQQVTLRCSSQSGHNTVSWYQQALGQGPQFIFQYYREEENGRGNFPPRFSGLQFPNYSSELNVNALELDDSALYLCASSRQGSQETQYFGPGTRLLVL.

The chain employs TRBV18 and TRBJ1-2; D uncertain. The V end lost 2 bases, the J end lost 4 bases, and 17 bases lay between the germline ends. Germline V gene data show CDR1 as KGHSH and CDR2 as LQKENI. The length of the CDR3 is 16 residues. The CDR3 spells CASSPLLAAAFYGYTF. The CDR3 nucleotides read TGTGCCAGCTCACCATTATTGGCTGCGGCATTCTATGGCTACACCTTC.

To note about this clone: Other nucleotide sequences in the sample specify the same CDR3. The chain links TRBV28 to TRBJ2-5; weak D call: TRBD2 (5 bases). CDR3 size: 12 residues. V was shortened by 6 bases and J by 5 bases, with 10 bases between the two germline ends. Germline V gene sequence: CDR1 MDHEN, CDR2 SYDVKM. The CDR3 region is CASRGPGETQYF. CDR3 sequence (DNA): TGTGCCAGCAGAGGACCGGGGGAGACCCAGTACTTC.

This rearrangement joins TRBV11-2 to TRBJ2-7; maybe TRBD2 (5 bases). The germline gives CDR1 SGHAT, CDR2 FQNNGV. CDR3 length: 14 amino acids. Trimming took 0 bases from V and 4 from J, leaving 10 bases between them. The CDR3 DNA sequence: TGTGCCAGCAGCTTAGATCCGGGAAAATACGAGCAGTACTTC. Residues: CASSLDPGKYEQYF.

This chain joins TRBV5-1 and TRBJ2-5; no definite D call. The CDR3 runs 14 residues. V was clipped by 1 base and J by 5 bases, with 12 bases between them. Germline values: CDR1 SGHRS, CDR2 YFSETQ. The CDR3 region is CASSLKASFETQYF. The CDR3 DNA reads TGCGCCAGCAGCTTGAAGGCCTCCTTTGAGACCCAGTACTTC.

The gene calls are TRBV7-2 and TRBJ1-5; D not resolved. The CDR3 runs to 15 residues. V was pared by 3 bases and J by 1 base, with 10 bases between. The germline CDR1 and CDR2 sequences are SGHTA and FQGNSA. The CDR3, as DNA: TGTGCCAGCAGCTTTGCACTGGCGAGCAATCAGCCCCAGCATTTT. Protein product: CASSFALASNQPQHF.

The CDR3 protein is CSARSADTQYF. CDR3 sequence (DNA): TGCAGTGCTCGCTCGGCAGATACGCAGTATTTT. J is TRBJ2-3 and V is TRBV20-1; no reliable D call. Germline V gives CDR1 DFQATT, CDR2 SNEGSKA (reference sequence). The CDR3 spans 11 residues. Trimming cost V 5 bases and J 4 bases, with 7 bases left between them.

The chain links TRBV5-1 to TRBJ2-6, with 7 bases aligning to TRBD1. Germline V CDR1 and CDR2: SGHRS, YFSETQ. V gave up 4 bases and J gave up 2 bases; unmatched junction bases: 3. There are 15 residues in the CDR3. The CDR3: CASSHDRAGANVLTF. The CDR3 DNA sequence: TGCGCCAGCAGCCACGACAGGGCTGGGGCCAACGTCCTGACTTTC.

On this clone: At the DNA level, this CDR3 is encoded by other sequences in the same sample as well. The CDR3 region is CASSIAQGSYGYTF. For the CDR3, the DNA is TGTGCCAGTAGTATAGCCCAGGGATCCTATGGCTACACCTTC. The V and J genes are TRBV19 and TRBJ1-2; TRBD1 is a possible D gene (5 bases). Germline CDR1 reads LNHDA; CDR2 reads SQIVND (reference sequence). CDR3 length: 14 amino acids. With 1 base removed from V and 4 bases from J, the gap between germline ends came to 10 bases.

The J gene is TRBJ1-4, the V gene TRBV25-1; 10 bases match TRBD1. Germline assignment: CDR1 MGHDK and CDR2 SYGVNS. This CDR3 spans 13 amino acids. Losses at the gene ends were 7 bases for V and 7 bases for J; bases not matched to a gene: 3. As DNA, the CDR3 is TGTGCCAGCAAGGGGACAGGGGTTGAAAAACTGTTTTTT. Amino acid sequence: CASKGTGVEKLFF.

The genes are TRBV29-1 and TRBJ2-2; 7 bases are shared with TRBD1. The V segment lost 6 bases and the J segment 6 bases; nucleotides outside the gene matches: 10. This CDR3 comprises 14 residues. From germline, CDR1 is SQVTM and CDR2 ANQGSEA. CDR3 sequence reads: CSVTQGPEAGELFF. The CDR3, as DNA: TGCAGCGTCACACAGGGGCCCGAAGCCGGGGAGCTGTTTTTT.

This rearrangement joins TRBV9 to TRBJ1-2; D might be TRBD1 (6 bases). The CDR3 spans 14 residues. Trimming left V 1 base short and J 8 bases short, with 15 bases between. Germline-derived CDR1 and CDR2 are SGDLS and YYNGEE. CDR3 DNA: TGTGCCAGCAGCGTATTATCAGGGGAGTCGGGCTACACCTTC. Translation: CASSVLSGESGYTF.

This chain connects TRBV19 to TRBJ1-2; maybe TRBD1 (5 bases). Per germline, CDR1 LNHDA and CDR2 SQIVND (reference sequence). CDR3 size: 15 residues. Trimming removed 5 bases at V and 0 bases at J, with 13 bases between. CDR3 sequence: CASSPSGGTNYGYTF. Here the CDR3 DNA reads TGTGCCAGTAGTCCCTCGGGGGGGACTAACTATGGCTACACCTTC.

The V call is TRBV29-1, the J call TRBJ2-3; TRBD2 aligns across 9 bases. Germline lookup yields CDR1 SQVTM and CDR2 ANQGSEA. This CDR3 spans 16 amino acids. After removal of 1 base from V and 2 bases from J, the junction contained 7 bases not matched to a gene. The chain's CDR3 is CSVEGMAGGPTDTQYF. CDR3 nucleotide sequence: TGCAGCGTTGAAGGGATGGCGGGAGGGCCCACAGATACGCAGTATTTT.

Notes on this clone: Germline and junction disagree at one end, which may indicate a read error. V gene TRBV2 combines with J gene TRBJ2-7, with TRBD2 matching over 7 bases. Germline V CDR1 and CDR2: SNHLY, FYNNEI. The CDR3 loop spans 11 amino acids. This chain's CDR3 is CASKTSGTTTF. The CDR3 DNA reads TGTGCCAGCAAGACATCCGGGACTACCACCTTC. The full variable domain, its missing parts supplied by reference TRBV2 and TRBJ2-7, is EPEVTQTPSHQVTQMGQEVILRCVPISNHLYFYWYRQILGQKVEFLVSFYNNEISEKSEIFDDQFSVERPDGSNFTLKIRSTKLEDSAMYFCASKTSGTTTFGPGTRLTVT.

This chain uses TRBV10-3 with TRBJ2-5; 7 bases line up with TRBD1. Germline CDR1 and CDR2: ENHRY and SYGVKD. The V and J ends lost 0 bases and 2 bases, in that order; junction bases with no gene match: 0. CDR3 length: 14 amino acids. In nucleotides, the CDR3 is TGTGCCATCAGTGAGTCGGACAGGCAAGAGACCCAGTACTTC. It codes for CAISESDRQETQYF.

The chain joins TRBV28 to TRBJ2-2; TRBD1 matches at 12 bases. The trim removed 3 bases at V and 8 bases at J, leaving 4 bases unmatched. The CDR3 spans 15 residues. From germline, CDR1 is MDHEN and CDR2 SYDVKM. The CDR3: CASSFGDRGPGELFF. Here the CDR3 DNA reads TGTGCCAGCAGTTTTGGGGACAGGGGGCCTGGGGAGCTGTTTTTT.

The chain carries TRBV27 and TRBJ2-1; TRBD2 matches at 8 bases. The CDR3 extends over 15 amino acids. V was clipped by 5 bases and J by 2 bases; unmatched bases: 5. Germline CDR1 MNHEY, CDR2 SMNVEV (reference sequence). The CDR3 region is CASSRAGDPYNEQFF. In DNA form, the CDR3 reads TGTGCCAGCAGTCGAGCGGGAGACCCCTACAATGAGCAGTTCTTC.

The CDR3 DNA reads TGTGCCAGCAGCTTACAGGGGAGGGCGGACATTCAGTACTTC. This translates into CASSLQGRADIQYF. This rearrangement joins TRBV7-2 to TRBJ2-4, with D possibly TRBD2 on 7 matching bases. Germline lookup yields CDR1 SGHTA and CDR2 FQGNSA. V lost 2 bases and J lost 8, with 13 bases in between. The CDR3 totals 14 residues.

The chain is built from TRBV7-3 and TRBJ2-3, with a weak D call TRBD2 (5 bases). Trimming took off 5 bases at V and 6 bases at J, with 15 bases between the two ends. The CDR3 is made up of 14 amino acids. Germline V lookup: CDR1 SGHTA, CDR2 FQGTGA. The CDR3 loop reads CASSDSVRPDTQYF. CDR3 coding DNA: TGTGCCAGCAGCGATAGCGTAAGGCCGGATACGCAGTATTTT.

The rearrangement uses TRBV25-1 and TRBJ1-4; the D gene is possibly TRBD1 (6 bases). The CDR3 contains 17 residues. V lost 5 bases and J lost 4, with 20 bases in between. From germline, CDR1 is MGHDK and CDR2 SYGVNS. Here the CDR3 DNA reads TGTGCCAGCAGTTACTCTTTGACACAGGGCCATAATGAAAAACTGTTTTTT. Amino acids: CASSYSLTQGHNEKLFF.

The rearrangement links TRBV11-2 to TRBJ2-4; D possibly matches TRBD1 or TRBD2 (6 bases each). From germline, CDR1 is SGHAT and CDR2 FQNNGV. With 5 bases removed from V and 6 bases from J, the gap between germline ends came to 26 bases. The CDR3 spans 18 residues. DNA for the CDR3: TGTGCCAGCAGCACCTCGGACAGAATCTTAAAAGCGGGAAACATTCAGTACTTC. It encodes CASSTSDRILKAGNIQYF.

The J gene is TRBJ2-1, the V gene TRBV9; D is possibly TRBD2 (5 bases). Germline V gene data show CDR1 as SGDLS and CDR2 as YYNGEE. The CDR3 length is 13 residues. The germline V and J ends were trimmed by 4 bases and 10 bases, with 15 bases remaining between them. In DNA, the CDR3 is TGTGCCAGCAGCCCGAGCCCGGGGTGGGAGCAGTTCTTC. The encoded protein is CASSPSPGWEQFF.

The V and J genes are TRBV5-1 and TRBJ2-2; D is uncertain. Trimming removed 4 bases from V and 6 bases from J, with 7 bases in between. The CDR3 contains 12 residues. In germline, CDR1 is SGHRS, CDR2 YFSETQ. This CDR3 reads CASSLRPGELFF. The CDR3 nucleotides are TGCGCCAGCAGCCTCAGGCCCGGGGAGCTGTTTTTT.

The chain employs TRBV28 and TRBJ2-7, with 7 bases aligning to TRBD2. CDR1 is MDHEN and CDR2 is SYDVKM in the germline V gene. The CDR3 covers 14 residues. V dropped 4 bases and J dropped 2; count of bases not matched to a gene: 5. CDR3 coding DNA: TGTGCCAGCAGTTCCCTAGCGGTCACCTACGAGCAGTACTTC. Translating gives CASSSLAVTYEQYF.

The J gene is TRBJ1-2, the V gene TRBV13, with D perhaps TRBD1 (5 bases). CDR1 and CDR2 (germline): PRHDT, FYEKMQ (reference sequence). The CDR3 runs 12 residues. In DNA form, the CDR3 reads TGTGGCTCCCGAGGGGCCTTGGGTGGCTACACCTTC. This gives the protein CGSRGALGGYTF.

This clone has a single count. The CDR3 protein is CASSLTSGSYTGELFF. In DNA form, the CDR3 reads TGTGCCAGCAGCTTGACTAGCGGGAGTTACACCGGGGAGCTGTTTTTT. The chain uses TRBV7-2 and TRBJ2-2; 12 nucleotides agree with TRBD2. This CDR3 spans 16 amino acids. J lost 3 bases, V lost 3 bases, and 2 bases had no gene match. In germline, CDR1 is SGHTA, CDR2 FQGNSA.

The genes are TRBV6-1 and TRBJ2-5; D is ambiguous. Trimming took 4 bases from V and 4 from J, leaving 10 bases between them. The length of the CDR3 is 13 residues. Germline CDR1 reads MNHNS; CDR2 reads SASEGT. The CDR3: CASSGTKGETQYF. Written as DNA, the CDR3 is TGTGCCAGCAGTGGCACTAAAGGAGAGACCCAGTACTTC.